Presented here are 28 T cell receptor beta chains from one specimen sequenced in a study of blood T cell repertoires in COVID-19 (dated by TCRdb to the early 2020s). The library came from the immunoSEQ multiplex PCR assay. The clones in this table, taken by TCRdb from immuneACCESS, are in-frame only. Not every clone is retained; where verified, under half of the shortfall comes from an unresolved V gene, and the cause of the rest is unknown. The sample records approximately 150,000 clones, more than 75% of which are singletons. The top ten clonotypes cover roughly a sixth of the sample. Sequencing used peripheral blood. The receptors shown here come from a man in his 60s with active or convalescent COVID-19.

V and J are TRBV11-3 and TRBJ2-1; 13 positions match TRBD2. The V gene's germline CDR1 is SGHNT and CDR2 YENEEA. The trim removed 5 bases at V and 7 bases at J, leaving 20 bases unmatched. This CDR3 comprises 20 residues. CDR3 nucleotides: TGTGCCAGCAGCACGAGGTGGACTAGCGGGGGCGCTGGGATTCGGAATGAGCAGTTCTTC. Its protein product is CASSTRWTSGGAGIRNEQFF.

Only a few counts were recorded for this clone. This chain links TRBV11-2 with TRBJ1-2; the match to TRBD1 covers 8 bases. The length of the CDR3 is 14 residues. With 4 bases clipped from V and 8 bases from J, the junction kept 9 bases outside the gene matches. Germline assignment: CDR1 SGHAT and CDR2 FQNNGV. CDR3 nucleotides: TGTGCCAGCAGCTCCGACAGGGGATCCTCCGGCTACACCTTC. Its protein product is CASSSDRGSSGYTF.

This clone was found once. As DNA, the CDR3 is TGTGCCAGTAGTATGACCGATACAGCAACCAGCAATCAGCCCCAGCATTTT. This encodes CASSMTDTATSNQPQHF. V usage is TRBV19 and J usage is TRBJ1-5; D remains unclear. The CDR3 consists of 17 residues. Trimming removed 3 bases at V and 1 base at J, with 16 bases between. The germline CDR1 and CDR2 sequences are LNHDA and SQIVND (reference sequence).

The J gene is TRBJ2-2, the V gene TRBV6-2 or TRBV6-3; D may be TRBD2 (5 bases). V was pared by 2 bases and J by 4 bases, with 14 bases between. Germline values: CDR1 MNHEY, CDR2 SVGEGT. This CDR3 has 16 residues. CDR3 region: CASSYRAGGPTGELFF. The CDR3 DNA follows: TGTGCCAGCAGTTACAGGGCAGGAGGACCCACCGGGGAGCTGTTTTTT.

The rearrangement joins TRBV2 to TRBJ2-1; 10 nucleotides line up with TRBD2. The trim removed 5 bases at V and 7 bases at J, leaving 5 bases unmatched. Germline V gene lookup returns CDR1 SNHLY and CDR2 FYNNEI. The CDR3 consists of 14 residues. The CDR3 reads CASSYLTSGNEQFF. In DNA, the CDR3 is TGTGCCAGCAGTTACCTGACTAGCGGGAATGAGCAGTTCTTC.

The rearrangement joins TRBV5-1 to TRBJ1-3; D is perhaps TRBD1 (6 bases). CDR3 length: 15 residues. Between the trimmed V and J ends, which lost 3 bases and 1 base, there was a span of 11 bases. Germline assignment: CDR1 SGHRS and CDR2 YFSETQ. This CDR3 reads CASSWDGTSGNTIYF. CDR3 coding DNA: TGCGCCAGCAGCTGGGACGGGACATCTGGAAACACCATATATTTT.

The V and J genes are TRBV6-5 and TRBJ2-5, with unresolved D. This CDR3 is 12 amino acids long. The germline gives CDR1 MNHEY, CDR2 SVGAGI. Between the trimmed V and J ends, which lost 6 bases and 1 base, there was a span of 6 bases. CDR3 amino acids: CASRTSQETQYF. CDR3 sequence (DNA): TGTGCCAGCAGAACGAGCCAAGAGACCCAGTACTTC.

The J gene is TRBJ2-2, the V gene TRBV2, with a tentative D call TRBD2 (6 bases). V was cut by 4 bases and J by 5 bases, with 14 bases left in between. CDR1 is SNHLY and CDR2 is FYNNEI in the germline V gene. The CDR3 is made up of 15 amino acids. CDR3: CASSGSAGTTGELFF. The DNA for the CDR3 is TGTGCCAGCAGTGGATCTGCAGGGACTACCGGGGAGCTGTTTTTT.

The chain couples TRBV10-2 to TRBJ1-1; tentatively, D is TRBD1 (5 bases). The CDR3 is 16 amino acids. The germline CDR1 and CDR2 sequences are WSHSY and SAAADI. V was pared by 2 bases and J by 7 bases, with 20 bases between. The CDR3 loop reads CASSEPGLTPKIEAFF. The CDR3 DNA sequence: TGCGCCAGCAGTGAGCCGGGACTGACCCCCAAAATTGAAGCTTTCTTT.

The chain recombines TRBV18 with TRBJ2-5; 10 positions agree with TRBD2. V lost 4 bases, J lost 2 bases, and 7 bases stayed unmatched. The germline V gene has CDR1 KGHSH and CDR2 LQKENI. This CDR3 is built from 16 residues. The CDR3 sequence is CASSLGLARLQETQYF. The CDR3 DNA reads TGTGCCAGCTCACTGGGACTAGCGAGATTACAAGAGACCCAGTACTTC.

This clone was counted a single time. This rearrangement joins TRBV6-5 to TRBJ1-3; D remains ambiguous. Germline V gene sequence: CDR1 MNHEY, CDR2 SVGAGI. V was clipped by 5 bases and J by 3 bases, with 2 bases between them. This CDR3 contains 11 residues. The CDR3 coding sequence is TGTGCCAGCAGTCATGGAAACACCATATATTTT. It yields the protein CASSHGNTIYF.

CDR3 nucleotides: TGTGCCAGCAGCGCTGGACAGAATAATAATTCACCCCTCCACTTT. Translating gives CASSAGQNNNSPLHF. The gene calls are TRBV7-2 and TRBJ1-6; a weak D match, TRBD1 (6 bases). The germline gives CDR1 SGHTA, CDR2 FQGNSA. Trimming removed 5 bases from V and 5 bases from J, with 13 bases in between. The CDR3 covers 15 residues. The entire variable domain, with the rest obtained from reference TRBV7-2 and TRBJ1-6, is as follows: GAGVSQSPSNKVTEKGKDVELRCDPISGHTALYWYRQSLGQGLEFLIYFQGNSAPDKSGLPSDRFSAERTGGSVSTLTIQRTQQEDSAVYLCASSAGQNNNSPLHFGNGTRLTVT.

The chain carries TRBV6-2 or TRBV6-3 and TRBJ2-1; 15 bases line up with TRBD2. V lost 5 bases to trimming and J lost 6 bases; unmatched junction nucleotides: 11. The CDR3 length is 18 residues. The V gene's germline CDR1 is MNHEY and CDR2 SVGEGT. The CDR3 reads CASSDGLAGGPNRNEQFF. The CDR3 nucleotides read TGTGCCAGCAGTGATGGACTAGCGGGAGGGCCAAATCGCAATGAGCAGTTCTTC.

The V and J genes are TRBV6-5 and TRBJ1-6; no definite D call. The V and J ends lost 7 bases and 5 bases respectively, with 12 bases between them. Germline CDR1 MNHEY, CDR2 SVGAGI. The CDR3 sequence is 14 residues long. DNA for the CDR3: TGTGCCAGCAACGTGGGAGCTAATAATTCACCCCTCCACTTT. This gives the protein CASNVGANNSPLHF.

CDR3 bases: TGTGCCAGCAGTGAACCTACAGGGGGCAACACTGAAGCTTTCTTT. Residues: CASSEPTGGNTEAFF. The rearrangement joins TRBV25-1 to TRBJ1-1, with 9 bases fitting TRBD1. Per germline, CDR1 MGHDK and CDR2 SYGVNS. V lost 2 bases, J lost 2 bases, and 3 bases stayed unmatched. This CDR3 contains 15 residues.

In its sample, this clone was seen a few times. J is TRBJ2-2 and V is TRBV7-6, with a possible D match to TRBD1 (5 bases). This CDR3 region has 15 residues. Trimming pared 0 bases from V and 7 bases from J, leaving 12 bases between. The germline V gene encodes CDR1 SGHVS and CDR2 FNYEAQ. This CDR3 reads CASSLAQGTSGELFF. In nucleotides, the CDR3 is TGTGCCAGCAGCTTAGCGCAGGGTACGAGCGGGGAGCTGTTTTTT.

This chain joins TRBV19 and TRBJ1-4, with 7 bases lining up with TRBD1. The CDR3 has 14 residues. The J segment lost 8 bases and the V segment lost 3 bases, leaving 6 bases of the junction unmatched. Germline CDR1 reads LNHDA; CDR2 reads SQIVND (reference sequence). This CDR3 is CASSISQGVEKLFF. In nucleotides, the CDR3 is TGTGCCAGTAGTATTAGCCAGGGGGTGGAAAAACTGTTTTTT.

The V gene is TRBV6-2 or TRBV6-3, the J gene TRBJ1-1; 8 nucleotides align to TRBD1. V shed 2 bases, J shed 4 bases, and the junction held 9 bases outside the gene matches. The CDR3 contains 16 residues. Germline loops: CDR1 MNHEY, CDR2 SVGEGT. The CDR3 DNA reads TGTGCCAGCAGTTACACCACCGGGACAGGTCCCACTGAAGCTTTCTTT. This translates into CASSYTTGTGPTEAFF.

The chain links TRBV5-1 to TRBJ2-3, with a weak D call TRBD2 (6 bases). The CDR3 length is 14 residues. Trimming stripped 5 bases from V and 2 bases from J, with 12 bases between. Germline V gene data show CDR1 as SGHRS and CDR2 as YFSETQ. Here the CDR3 DNA reads TGCGCCAGCAGACGGGACTTCTTCACAGATACGCAGTATTTT. Its protein product is CASRRDFFTDTQYF.

The count of this clone is one. J is TRBJ2-7 and V is TRBV21-1; TRBD1 is taken as the D call from the table, unchecked against the DNA. TRBV21-1 counts as a pseudogene. The CDR3 totals 13 residues. The CDR3 is CASSTPTGDEQYF. CDR3 sequence (DNA): TGTGCCAGCAGCACACCAACAGGGGACGAGCAGTACTTC.

In its sample, this clone was seen once. The genes are TRBV5-5 and TRBJ1-2; 7 nucleotides line up with TRBD1. The CDR3 sequence is 15 residues long. CDR1 and CDR2 from the germline V gene are SGHKS and YYEKEE (reference sequence). After removal of 3 bases from V and 4 bases from J, the junction contained 9 bases not matched to a gene. The DNA of the CDR3 is TGTGCCAGCAGCTCCCCCTCACAGGGGTTCTATGGCTACACCTTC. Translating it yields CASSSPSQGFYGYTF.

The V gene is TRBV19, the J gene TRBJ2-1, with TRBD2 identical over 14 bases. Germline values: CDR1 LNHDA, CDR2 SQIVND (reference sequence). The CDR3 length is 16 residues. Trimming removed 6 bases from V and 6 bases from J; junction bases left unmatched: 7. CDR3 in DNA: TGTGCCAGTAGCGCCGGGACTAGCGGGAGCGGCAATGAGCAGTTCTTC. Protein product: CASSAGTSGSGNEQFF.

The chain recombines TRBV6-1 with TRBJ1-2; 11 bases agree with TRBD1. The CDR3 has 15 amino acids. V lost 3 bases and J lost 4; bases outside the gene matches: 4. The germline gives CDR1 MNHNS, CDR2 SASEGT. The DNA of the CDR3 is TGTGCCAGCAGTGATGGGGGGACAGGGGGCTATGGCTACACCTTC. This codes for CASSDGGTGGYGYTF.

The chain uses TRBV6-5 and TRBJ1-5, with 7 positions matching TRBD1. Germline-derived CDR1 and CDR2 are MNHEY and SVGAGI. This CDR3 contains 14 residues. V lost 6 bases and J lost 5; bases outside the gene matches: 7. The CDR3 coding sequence is TGTGCCAGCAGACTTCGACAGGGCCATCAGCCCCAGCATTTT. It yields the protein CASRLRQGHQPQHF.

The rearrangement links TRBV2 to TRBJ1-4; TRBD1 might be the D (5 bases). Deletions cut 4 bases from V and 5 bases from J, with 14 bases between. The CDR3 totals 15 residues. Germline loops: CDR1 SNHLY, CDR2 FYNNEI. CDR3 DNA: TGTGCCAGCAGTGCTCAAAGGGGTACGAATGAAAAACTGTTTTTT. Translating it yields CASSAQRGTNEKLFF. The full variable domain, with the rest looked up from reference TRBV2 and TRBJ1-4, is EPEVTQTPSHQVTQMGQEVILRCVPISNHLYFYWYRQILGQKVEFLVSFYNNEISEKSEIFDDQFSVERPDGSNFTLKIRSTKLEDSAMYFCASSAQRGTNEKLFFGSGTQLSVL.

V is TRBV18 and J is TRBJ2-1; 9 bases are a match to TRBD2. Germline trimming cut 3 bases from V and 4 bases from J; bases unmatched to any gene: 4. CDR3 length: 15 residues. CDR1 and CDR2 from the germline V gene are KGHSH and LQKENI. This CDR3 is CASSPSSGNYNEQFF. CDR3 bases: TGTGCCAGCTCACCTTCTAGCGGGAATTACAATGAGCAGTTCTTC.

The rearrangement joins TRBV5-4 to TRBJ2-7, with D tentatively TRBD2 (5 bases). The V end lost 1 base, the J end lost 2 bases, and 10 bases lay between the germline ends. The CDR3 length is 14 residues. Germline lookup yields CDR1 SGHNT and CDR2 YYREEE (reference sequence). Written as DNA, the CDR3 is TGTGCCAGCAGCTTGAGAGGGTTCACCTACGAGCAGTACTTC. Its translation: CASSLRGFTYEQYF.

The DNA for the CDR3 is TGTGCCAGCAGTTACTCGCGGTTGGTCACCGGGGAGCTGTTTTTT. Amino acid sequence: CASSYSRLVTGELFF. The chain uses TRBV6-5 and TRBJ2-2, with D unclear. The CDR3 covers 15 residues. V was cut by 0 bases and J by 4 bases, with 9 bases left in between. Germline-derived CDR1 and CDR2 are MNHEY and SVGAGI.